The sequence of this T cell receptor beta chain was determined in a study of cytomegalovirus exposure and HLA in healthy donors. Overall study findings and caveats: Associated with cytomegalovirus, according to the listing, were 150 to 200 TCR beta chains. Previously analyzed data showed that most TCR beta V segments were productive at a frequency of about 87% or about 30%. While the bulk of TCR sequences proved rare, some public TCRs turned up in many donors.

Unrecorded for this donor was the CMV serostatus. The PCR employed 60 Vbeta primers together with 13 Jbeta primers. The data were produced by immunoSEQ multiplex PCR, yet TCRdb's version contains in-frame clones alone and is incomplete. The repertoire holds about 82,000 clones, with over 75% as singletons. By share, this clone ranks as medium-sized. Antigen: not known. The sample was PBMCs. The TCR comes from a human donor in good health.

The CDR3, as DNA: TGCGCCAGCAGTGAGGGACTAGCTCTCGATACGCAGTATTTT. Its translation is CASSEGLALDTQYF. V usage is TRBV10-2 and J usage is TRBJ2-3, with 8 bases fitting TRBD2. The ends lost 2 bases at V and 6 bases at J; junction bases unmatched: 4. The CDR3 sequence is 14 residues long. Germline V gene data show CDR1 as WSHSY and CDR2 as SAAADI.